This T cell receptor (beta chain) was identified during a study of cytomegalovirus exposure and HLA in healthy donors. Findings and caveats of the study: The presence/absence work took it that sequencing depth was about the same across donors. There were a few CMV-associated chains whose specificity for CMV antigens was confirmed in vitro. Later analysis placed DRB1 highest and HLA-C lowest in TCR association rates, which differed by HLA locus.

PCR was performed using 60 Vbeta and 13 Jbeta primers. Sequencing used immunoSEQ multiplex PCR; TCRdb keeps in-frame clones, though not all of them. The sample lists fewer than 200,000 clones; roughly 88% were seen once. The ends lost 10 bases at V and 4 bases at J; junction bases unmatched: 8. This CDR3 has 14 residues. Per germline, CDR1 MDHEN and CDR2 SYDVKM. Of note for this clone: Its antigen remains unidentified.

The genes are TRBV28 and TRBJ2-5, with 11 bases fitting TRBD2. The TCR was taken from a girl aged 2 to 9 in good health and CMV-seropositive. Material for sequencing was PBMCs. CDR3: CATYLSGRVETQYF. In DNA form, the CDR3 reads TGTGCCACCTACCTTAGCGGGAGGGTAGAGACCCAGTACTTC.